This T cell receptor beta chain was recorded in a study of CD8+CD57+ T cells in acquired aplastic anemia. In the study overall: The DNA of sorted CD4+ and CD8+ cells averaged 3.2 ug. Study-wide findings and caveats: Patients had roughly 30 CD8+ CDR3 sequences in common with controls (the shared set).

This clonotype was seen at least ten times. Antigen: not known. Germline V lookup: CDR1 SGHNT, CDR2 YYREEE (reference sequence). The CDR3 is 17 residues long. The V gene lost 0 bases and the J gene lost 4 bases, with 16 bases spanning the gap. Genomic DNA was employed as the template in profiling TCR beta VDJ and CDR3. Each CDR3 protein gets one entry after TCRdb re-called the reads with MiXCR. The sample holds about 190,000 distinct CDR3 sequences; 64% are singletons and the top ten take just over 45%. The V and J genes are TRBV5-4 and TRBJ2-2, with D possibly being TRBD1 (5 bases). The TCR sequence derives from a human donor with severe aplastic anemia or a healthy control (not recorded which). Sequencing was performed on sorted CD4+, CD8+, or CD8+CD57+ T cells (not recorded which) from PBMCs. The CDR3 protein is CASSLGAGPLSTGELFF. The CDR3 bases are TGTGCCAGCAGCTTGGGTGCAGGGCCCCTTTCCACCGGGGAGCTGTTTTTT.